The 25 T cell receptor beta chains given below trace back to one sample, sequenced in a study of technical replicates of blood from several donors. Only in-frame clones appear in the TCRdb table, and some are missing; sequencing was by immunoSEQ multiplex PCR. The sample consists of about 34,000 clones, roughly 92% of them appearing once. The sequencing input was PBMCs. The source of these receptors is a human donor in good health. Some clones in this sample may be carry-over from other donors' samples.

V gene TRBV5-4 combines with J gene TRBJ1-4; tentatively, D is TRBD1 (5 bases). The V end was cut by 4 bases, the J end by 5 bases, with 15 bases between. This CDR3 is 15 amino acids long. Germline V gene data show CDR1 as SGHNT and CDR2 as YYREEE (reference sequence). The CDR3 DNA reads as TGTGCCAGCAGCCCCCAAAACACAGGAAATGAAAAACTGTTTTTT. Translation: CASSPQNTGNEKLFF.

This chain links TRBV6-5 with TRBJ1-1, with 7 bases identical to TRBD1. Germline V CDR1 and CDR2: MNHEY, SVGAGI. The CDR3 covers 16 residues. V dropped 2 bases and J dropped 4; count of bases not matched to a gene: 10. This CDR3 reads CASSYNTRGTATEAFF. In nucleotides, the CDR3 is TGTGCCAGCAGTTACAATACAAGAGGGACAGCCACTGAAGCTTTCTTT.

The chain combines TRBV30 with TRBJ2-2; maybe TRBD2 (6 bases). Germline V gene data show CDR1 as GTSNPN and CDR2 as SVGIG (reference sequence). V lost 4 bases and J 8 bases, leaving 17 bases between the germline ends. This CDR3 has 14 residues. In DNA form, the CDR3 reads TGTGCCTGGAACCCAGGAGGAGGGTCAGGGGAGCTGTTTTTT. Translation gives CAWNPGGGSGELFF.

This chain joins TRBV6-5 and TRBJ2-7; 11 nucleotides agree with TRBD2. The CDR3 has 14 residues. Germline CDR1 MNHEY, CDR2 SVGAGI. Losses at the gene ends were 7 bases for V and 4 bases for J; bases not matched to a gene: 6. CDR3 protein: CASTTGTSGYEQYF. As DNA, the CDR3 is TGTGCCAGCACTACCGGGACTAGCGGATACGAGCAGTACTTC.

The chain uses TRBV5-6 and TRBJ2-7, with D hard to call. Germline-derived CDR1 and CDR2 are SGHDT and YYEEEE. V lost 2 bases and J 1 base, leaving 10 bases between the germline ends. The CDR3 is 14 amino acids. CDR3 in DNA: TGTGCCAGCAGCTTAGTAGGCGGTTCCTACGAGCAGTACTTC. Translation: CASSLVGGSYEQYF.

J is TRBJ2-3 and V is TRBV5-1; TRBD1 might be the D (5 bases). There are 17 residues in the CDR3. The V end lost 4 bases, the J end lost 3 bases, and 21 bases lay between the germline ends. CDR1 and CDR2 (germline): SGHRS, YFSETQ. The CDR3 DNA sequence: TGCGCCAGCAGCACTCACCCTGACAGTCCCAAGACAGATACGCAGTATTTT. It is translated as CASSTHPDSPKTDTQYF.

The gene calls are TRBV7-8 and TRBJ2-7, with D possibly matching TRBD1 (7 bases). The CDR3 has 14 amino acids. Per germline, CDR1 SGHVS and CDR2 FQNEAQ. V was cut by 3 bases and J by 2 bases, with 11 bases left in between. CDR3 sequence (DNA): TGTGCCAGCAGCTTCCAGGGGGGACCCTACGAGCAGTACTTC. Its translation is CASSFQGGPYEQYF.

V gene TRBV4-1 combines with J gene TRBJ2-7; TRBD2 matches at 12 bases. CDR3 length equals 16 residues. Trimming removed 4 bases from V and 0 bases from J; junction bases left unmatched: 4. Germline V CDR1 and CDR2: MGHRA, YSYEKL. CDR3 residues: CASSLGLAGSSYEQYF. The CDR3 DNA sequence: TGCGCCAGCAGCCTCGGACTAGCGGGGAGCTCCTACGAGCAGTACTTC.

V is TRBV11-2 and J is TRBJ1-2, with 9 bases identical to TRBD1. Trimming cost V 5 bases and J 2 bases; bases outside gene matches: 3. Per germline, CDR1 SGHAT and CDR2 FQNNGV. CDR3 length equals 14 residues. CDR3 in amino acids: CASSPGQGNYGYTF. The CDR3 nucleotides are TGTGCCAGCAGCCCCGGACAGGGGAACTATGGCTACACCTTC.

CDR3 sequence reads: CASSRDFSSYNEQFF. The CDR3 region has the DNA TGTGCCAGCAGCCGGGACTTCTCTTCCTACAATGAGCAGTTCTTC. The rearrangement links TRBV6-1 to TRBJ2-1; possibly TRBD2 for D (6 bases). Germline V gene data show CDR1 as MNHNS and CDR2 as SASEGT. The CDR3 contains 15 residues. V lost 6 bases, J lost 1 base, and 13 bases lay in between.

The DNA for the CDR3 is TGTGCCAGCAGCCCCGTCCAGATCAACGAGCAGTACTTC. Protein product: CASSPVQINEQYF. The chain couples TRBV5-6 to TRBJ2-7; D not resolved. The CDR3 sequence is 13 residues long. The germline gives CDR1 SGHDT, CDR2 YYEEEE. Trimming removed 4 bases at V and 5 bases at J, with 13 bases between.

The chain recombines TRBV6-1 with TRBJ2-5, with a tentative D call TRBD1 (5 bases). With 3 bases removed from V and 8 bases from J, the gap between germline ends came to 7 bases. This CDR3 spans 11 amino acids. The germline V gene has CDR1 MNHNS and CDR2 SASEGT. CDR3 residues: CASSDQGTQYF. The DNA of the CDR3 is TGTGCCAGCAGTGACCAGGGTACCCAGTACTTC.

In this sample, this clone turned up once. The chain couples TRBV5-4 to TRBJ2-2; D is possibly TRBD2 (6 bases). Trimming stripped 3 bases from V and 4 bases from J, with 13 bases between. Germline assignment: CDR1 SGHNT and CDR2 YYREEE (reference sequence). CDR3 length: 15 residues. This chain's CDR3 is CASSSLLTSTGELFF. The CDR3 DNA reads as TGTGCCAGCAGCTCGCTACTGACTAGCACCGGGGAGCTGTTTTTT.

To note about this clone: Germline is not matched at one junction end, which may reflect a read error. The chain recombines TRBV29-1 with TRBJ2-4; 15 nucleotides align to TRBD2. CDR1 is SQVTM, CDR2 ANQGSEA, per germline. This CDR3 spans 16 amino acids. The CDR3 region is CSVGLAGGKAQNIQYF. CDR3 bases: TGCAGCGTGGGACTAGCGGGGGGAAAAGCCCAAAACATTCAGTACTTC.

The rearrangement uses TRBV29-1 and TRBJ2-1, with D uncertain. Trimming took off 3 bases at V and 6 bases at J, with 6 bases between the two ends. There are 11 residues in the CDR3. Per the germline V gene, CDR1 is SQVTM and CDR2 is ANQGSEA. The CDR3 loop reads CSVDRVNEQFF. The DNA for the CDR3 is TGCAGCGTTGACCGGGTCAATGAGCAGTTCTTC.

The genes are TRBV11-2 and TRBJ2-5, with 8 bases matching TRBD1. The J segment lost 7 bases and the V segment lost 4 bases, leaving 14 bases of the junction unmatched. Germline V CDR1 and CDR2: SGHAT, FQNNGV. This CDR3 region has 16 residues. CDR3 coding DNA: TGTGCCAGCAGCTCCCCGGTGGGGACAGGCCCGAGGACCCAGTACTTC. Encoded protein: CASSSPVGTGPRTQYF.

This clone qualifies as medium-sized. The rearrangement joins TRBV4-3 to TRBJ2-1; TRBD2 matches at 10 bases. This CDR3 contains 16 residues. Unmatched junction bases numbered 0, after V lost 1 base and J lost 0 bases. Germline loops: CDR1 LGHNA, CDR2 YSLEER. The CDR3 reads CASSQGLAGSYNEQFF. The CDR3 bases are TGCGCCAGCAGCCAAGGACTAGCGGGCTCCTACAATGAGCAGTTCTTC.

In its sample, this clone was seen once. J is TRBJ2-2 and V is TRBV7-2; no reliable D call. CDR1 SGHTA and CDR2 FQGNSA come from the germline V gene. Trimming shortened V by 5 bases and J by 7 bases, and 11 bases separated the two germline ends. The CDR3 spans 13 residues. CDR3 nucleotides: TGTGCCAGCAGCGCGACTCTAAACGGGGAGCTGTTTTTT. Residues: CASSATLNGELFF.

The chain has TRBV7-6 and TRBJ2-1; possible D gene TRBD2, 6 bases. CDR1 and CDR2 from the germline V gene are SGHVS and FNYEAQ. V gave up 1 base and J gave up 7 bases, with 11 bases separating them. This CDR3 has 14 amino acids. CDR3 region: CASSLGAGRNEQFF. The CDR3 DNA sequence: TGTGCCAGCAGCTTAGGGGCAGGGAGGAATGAGCAGTTCTTC. The entire variable domain, with the rest obtained from reference TRBV7-6 and TRBJ2-1, is as follows: GAGVSQSPRYKVTKRGQDVALRCDPISGHVSLYWYRQALGQGPEFLTYFNYEAQQDKSGLPNDRFSAERPEGSISTLTIQRTEQRDSAMYRCASSLGAGRNEQFFGPGTRLTVL.

The rearrangement uses TRBV30 and TRBJ1-3, with D possibly being TRBD1 (6 bases). This CDR3 comprises 15 residues. Germline V gene lookup returns CDR1 GTSNPN and CDR2 SVGIG (reference sequence). The ends were cut back, 5 bases at V and 0 bases at J, with 14 bases in the middle. CDR3 region: CAWQGTPFSGNTIYF. CDR3 DNA: TGTGCCTGGCAAGGGACACCTTTCTCTGGAAACACCATATATTTT.

This chain links TRBV4-3 with TRBJ2-1; TRBD2 matches at 9 bases. The CDR3 covers 17 residues. With V trimmed by 0 bases and J by 5 bases, 8 bases remained unmatched. Germline V gene sequence: CDR1 LGHNA, CDR2 YSLEER. CDR3 DNA sequence: TGCGCCAGCAGCCAAGATTGGTTGCGGGGGGGCGACAATGAGCAGTTCTTC. As protein: CASSQDWLRGGDNEQFF.

The chain employs TRBV6-1 and TRBJ2-7, with TRBD1 identical over 8 bases. This CDR3 is built from 14 residues. CDR1 MNHNS and CDR2 SASEGT come from the germline V gene. V gave up 4 bases and J gave up 5 bases; unmatched junction bases: 7. The CDR3, as DNA: TGTGCCAGCAGTGGTCGGACAGGGCGCGACGAGCAGTACTTC. Protein: CASSGRTGRDEQYF.

The V gene is TRBV4-3, the J gene TRBJ2-3; a possible D gene is TRBD2 (5 bases). V dropped 3 bases and J dropped 6 bases, with 13 bases sitting between them. The germline V gene has CDR1 LGHNA and CDR2 YSLEER. The length of the CDR3 is 14 residues. In nucleotides, the CDR3 is TGCGCCAGCAGCCATAAAGTACGAGGGGATACGCAGTATTTT. The encoded protein is CASSHKVRGDTQYF.

This chain joins TRBV6-6 and TRBJ1-6, with unresolved D. Trimming took off 7 bases at V and 0 bases at J, with 7 bases between the two ends. The germline V gene encodes CDR1 MNHNY and CDR2 SVGAGI (reference sequence). The CDR3 contains 14 residues. The CDR3 DNA reads TGTGCCAGCAAGCCGATCTCCTATAATTCACCCCTCCACTTT. This encodes CASKPISYNSPLHF.

In DNA form, the CDR3 reads TGCGCCAGCAGCCAAGAGCGGCAGGGGGCTTATGAGCAGTACTTC. This gives the protein CASSQERQGAYEQYF. The chain employs TRBV4-3 and TRBJ2-7, with 8 positions matching TRBD1. The germline CDR1 and CDR2 sequences are LGHNA and YSLEER. This CDR3 contains 15 residues. V trimming: 0 bases; J trimming: 7 bases; junction bases outside the gene matches: 8.